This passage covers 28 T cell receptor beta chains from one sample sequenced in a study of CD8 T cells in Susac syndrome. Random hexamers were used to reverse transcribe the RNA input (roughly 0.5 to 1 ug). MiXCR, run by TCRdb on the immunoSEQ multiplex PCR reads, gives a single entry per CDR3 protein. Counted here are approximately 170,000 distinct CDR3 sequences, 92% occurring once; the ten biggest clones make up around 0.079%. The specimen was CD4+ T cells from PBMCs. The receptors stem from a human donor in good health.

The CDR3 nucleotides read TGTGCCAGCAGTTCGACAGCAACGGGAGGAGAGACCCAGTACTTC. Translation gives CASSSTATGGETQYF. The chain joins TRBV28 to TRBJ2-5, with TRBD2 identical over 7 bases. V shed 4 bases and J 4 bases; nucleotides not matched to a gene: 9. This CDR3 is 15 amino acids long. The germline V gene encodes CDR1 MDHEN and CDR2 SYDVKM.

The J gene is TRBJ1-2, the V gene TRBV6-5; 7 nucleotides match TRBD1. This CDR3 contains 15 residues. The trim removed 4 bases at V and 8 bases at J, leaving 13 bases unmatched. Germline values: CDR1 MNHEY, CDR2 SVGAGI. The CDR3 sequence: CASSFRRQGERGYTF. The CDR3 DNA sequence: TGTGCCAGCAGTTTCAGGCGACAGGGTGAGCGAGGCTACACCTTC.

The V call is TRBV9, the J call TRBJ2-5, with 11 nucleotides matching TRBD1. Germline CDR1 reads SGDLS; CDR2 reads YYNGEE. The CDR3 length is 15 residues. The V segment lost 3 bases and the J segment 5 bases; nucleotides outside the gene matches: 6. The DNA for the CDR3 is TGTGCCAGCAGCGCCCGGACAGGGGGCTTGGAGACCCAGTACTTC. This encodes CASSARTGGLETQYF.

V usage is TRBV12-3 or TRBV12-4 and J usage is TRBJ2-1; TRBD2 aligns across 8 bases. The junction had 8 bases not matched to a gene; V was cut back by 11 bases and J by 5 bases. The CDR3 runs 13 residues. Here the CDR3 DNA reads TGTGCCGATCAGCGGGAGAGGGACAATGAGCAGTTCTTC. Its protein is CADQRERDNEQFF.

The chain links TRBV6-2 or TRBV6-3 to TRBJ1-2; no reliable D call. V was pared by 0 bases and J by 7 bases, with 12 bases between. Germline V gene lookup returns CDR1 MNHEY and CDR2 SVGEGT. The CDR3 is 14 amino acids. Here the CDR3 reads CASSYSEDTFGYTF. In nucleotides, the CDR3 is TGTGCCAGCAGTTACTCCGAAGACACGTTTGGCTACACCTTC.

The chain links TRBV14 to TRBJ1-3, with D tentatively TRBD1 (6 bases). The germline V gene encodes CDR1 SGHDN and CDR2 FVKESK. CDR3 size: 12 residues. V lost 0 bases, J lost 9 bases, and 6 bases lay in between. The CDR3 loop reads CASSQDRGTIYF. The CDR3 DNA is TGTGCCAGCAGCCAAGACAGGGGCACCATATATTTT.

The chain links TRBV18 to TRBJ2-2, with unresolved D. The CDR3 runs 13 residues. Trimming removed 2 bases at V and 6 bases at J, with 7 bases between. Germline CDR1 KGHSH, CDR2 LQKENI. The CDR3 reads CASSPASSGELFF. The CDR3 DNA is TGTGCCAGCTCACCAGCGTCTTCCGGGGAGCTGTTTTTT.

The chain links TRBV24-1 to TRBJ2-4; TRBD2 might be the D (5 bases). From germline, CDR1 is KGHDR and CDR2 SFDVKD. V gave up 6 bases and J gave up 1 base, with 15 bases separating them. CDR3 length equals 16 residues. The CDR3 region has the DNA TGTGCCACCAGTTCCTCCCGGGGAACGGCCAAAAACATTCAGTACTTC. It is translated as CATSSSRGTAKNIQYF.

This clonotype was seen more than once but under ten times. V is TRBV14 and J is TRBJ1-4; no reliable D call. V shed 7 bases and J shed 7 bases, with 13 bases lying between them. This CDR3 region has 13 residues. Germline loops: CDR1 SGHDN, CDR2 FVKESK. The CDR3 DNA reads TGTGCCAGCACTGGGCAGCTTGGTGAAAAACTGTTTTTT. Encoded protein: CASTGQLGEKLFF.

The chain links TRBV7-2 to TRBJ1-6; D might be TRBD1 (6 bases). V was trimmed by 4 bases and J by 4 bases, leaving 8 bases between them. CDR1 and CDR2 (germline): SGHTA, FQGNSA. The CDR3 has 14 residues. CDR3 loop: CASSWTAYNSPLHF. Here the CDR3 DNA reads TGTGCCAGCAGCTGGACAGCTTATAATTCACCCCTCCACTTT.

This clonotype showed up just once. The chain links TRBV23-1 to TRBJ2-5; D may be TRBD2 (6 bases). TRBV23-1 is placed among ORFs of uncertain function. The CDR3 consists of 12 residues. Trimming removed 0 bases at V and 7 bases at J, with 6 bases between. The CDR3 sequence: CASSQSGGTQYF. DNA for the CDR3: TGCGCCAGCAGTCAATCGGGAGGGACCCAGTACTTC.

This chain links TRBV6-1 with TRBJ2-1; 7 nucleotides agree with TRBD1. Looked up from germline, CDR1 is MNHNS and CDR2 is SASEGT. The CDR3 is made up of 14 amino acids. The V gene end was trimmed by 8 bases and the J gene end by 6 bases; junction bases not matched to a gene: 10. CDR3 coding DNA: TGTGCCAGCCCTCAGGGTTCAGGGGGCAATGAGCAGTTCTTC. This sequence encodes CASPQGSGGNEQFF.

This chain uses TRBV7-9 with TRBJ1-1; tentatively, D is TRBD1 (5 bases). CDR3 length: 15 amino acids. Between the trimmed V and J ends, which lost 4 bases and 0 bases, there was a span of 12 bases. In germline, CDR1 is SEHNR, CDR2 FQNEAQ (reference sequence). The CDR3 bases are TGTGCCAGCAGCTCAGACAGTCTAATGAACACTGAAGCTTTCTTT. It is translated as CASSSDSLMNTEAFF.

CDR3 DNA: TGTGCCAGCAGCCGGACACTACAGGGATTGAACACTGAAGCTTTCTTT. Its protein product is CASSRTLQGLNTEAFF. This chain joins TRBV5-4 and TRBJ1-1; tentative D call: TRBD1 (6 bases). The CDR3 loop spans 16 amino acids. CDR1 is SGHNT and CDR2 is YYREEE in the germline V gene (reference sequence). V lost 4 bases, J lost 0 bases, and 16 bases lay in between. The whole variable domain, filled in from reference TRBV5-4 and TRBJ1-1, reads ETGVTQSPTHLIKTRGQQVTLRCSSQSGHNTVSWYQQALGQGPQFIFQYYREEENGRGNFPPRFSGLQFPNYSSELNVNALELDDSALYLCASSRTLQGLNTEAFFGQGTRLTVV.

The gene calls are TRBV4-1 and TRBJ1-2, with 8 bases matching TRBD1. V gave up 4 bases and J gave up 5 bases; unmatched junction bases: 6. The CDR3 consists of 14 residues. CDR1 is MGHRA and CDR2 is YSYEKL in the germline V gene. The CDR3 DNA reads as TGCGCCAGCAGCCCTCGACAGGGGCAATATGGCTACACCTTC. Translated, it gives CASSPRQGQYGYTF.

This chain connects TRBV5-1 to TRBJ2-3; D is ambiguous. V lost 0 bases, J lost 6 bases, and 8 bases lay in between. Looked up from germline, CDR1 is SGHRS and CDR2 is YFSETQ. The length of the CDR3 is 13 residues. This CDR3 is CASSLAKVDTQYF. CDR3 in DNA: TGCGCCAGCAGCTTGGCCAAGGTCGATACGCAGTATTTT.

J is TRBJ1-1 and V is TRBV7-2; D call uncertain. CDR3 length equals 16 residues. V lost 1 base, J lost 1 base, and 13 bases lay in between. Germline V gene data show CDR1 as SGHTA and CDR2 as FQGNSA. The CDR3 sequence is CASSLGLRHPNTEAFF. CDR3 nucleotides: TGTGCCAGCAGCTTAGGTCTAAGACACCCGAACACTGAAGCTTTCTTT.

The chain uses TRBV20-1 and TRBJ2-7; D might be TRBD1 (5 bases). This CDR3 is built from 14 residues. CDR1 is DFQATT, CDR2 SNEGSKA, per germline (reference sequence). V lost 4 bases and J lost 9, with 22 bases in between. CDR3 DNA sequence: TGCAGTGCTACGCAGGGAAGGGTGGGTGTACCGCAGTACTTC. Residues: CSATQGRVGVPQYF.

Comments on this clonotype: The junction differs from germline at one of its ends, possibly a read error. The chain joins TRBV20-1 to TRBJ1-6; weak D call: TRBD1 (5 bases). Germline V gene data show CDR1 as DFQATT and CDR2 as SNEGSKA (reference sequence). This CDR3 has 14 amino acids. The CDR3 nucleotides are TGCAGTGCTAAACGGGACTCCAATAATTCACCCCTCCACTTT. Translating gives CSAKRDSNNSPLHF.

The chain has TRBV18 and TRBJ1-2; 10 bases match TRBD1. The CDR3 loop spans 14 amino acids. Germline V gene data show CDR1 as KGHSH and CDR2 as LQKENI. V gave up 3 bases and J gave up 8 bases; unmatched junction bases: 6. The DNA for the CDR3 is TGTGCCAGCTCACCCGGGACAGGGGATGGAGGCTACACCTTC. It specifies CASSPGTGDGGYTF.

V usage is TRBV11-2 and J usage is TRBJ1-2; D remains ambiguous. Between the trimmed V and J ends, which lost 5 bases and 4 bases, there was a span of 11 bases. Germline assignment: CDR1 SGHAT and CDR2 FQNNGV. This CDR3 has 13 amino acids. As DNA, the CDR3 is TGTGCCAGCAGCCCCGACGGAGGCTATGGCTACACCTTC. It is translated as CASSPDGGYGYTF.

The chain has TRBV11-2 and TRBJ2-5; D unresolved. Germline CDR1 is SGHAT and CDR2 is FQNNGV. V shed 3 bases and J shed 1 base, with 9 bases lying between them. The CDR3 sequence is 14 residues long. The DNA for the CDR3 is TGTGCCAGCAGCTTTTCGATGGGCCAAGAGACCCAGTACTTC. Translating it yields CASSFSMGQETQYF.

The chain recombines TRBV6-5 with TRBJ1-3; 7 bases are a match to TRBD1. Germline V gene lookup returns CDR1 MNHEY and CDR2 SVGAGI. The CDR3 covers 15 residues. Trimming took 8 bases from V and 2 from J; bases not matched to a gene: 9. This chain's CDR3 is CASSYRGAAGNTIYF. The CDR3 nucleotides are TGTGCCAGCTCGTACAGGGGAGCGGCTGGAAACACCATATATTTT.

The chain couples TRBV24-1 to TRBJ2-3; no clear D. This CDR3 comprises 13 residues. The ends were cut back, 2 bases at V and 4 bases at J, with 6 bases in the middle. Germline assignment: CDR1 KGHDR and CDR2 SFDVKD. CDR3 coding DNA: TGTGCCACCAGTGATTCTAGGGCAGATACGCAGTATTTT. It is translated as CATSDSRADTQYF.

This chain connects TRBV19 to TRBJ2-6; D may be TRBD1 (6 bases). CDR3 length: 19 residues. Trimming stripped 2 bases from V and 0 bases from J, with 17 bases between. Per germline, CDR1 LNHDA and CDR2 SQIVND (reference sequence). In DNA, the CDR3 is TGTGCCAGTAGTATAAGTCGAGGACAAGGGGGCTCTGGGGCCAACGTCCTGACTTTC. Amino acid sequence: CASSISRGQGGSGANVLTF.

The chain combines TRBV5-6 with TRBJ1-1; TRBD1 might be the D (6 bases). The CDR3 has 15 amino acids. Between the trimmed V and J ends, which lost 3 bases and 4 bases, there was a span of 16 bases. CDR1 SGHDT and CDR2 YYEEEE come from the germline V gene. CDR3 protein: CASSSSEGGFTEAFF. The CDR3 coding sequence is TGTGCCAGCAGCTCGTCCGAAGGGGGATTCACTGAAGCTTTCTTT.

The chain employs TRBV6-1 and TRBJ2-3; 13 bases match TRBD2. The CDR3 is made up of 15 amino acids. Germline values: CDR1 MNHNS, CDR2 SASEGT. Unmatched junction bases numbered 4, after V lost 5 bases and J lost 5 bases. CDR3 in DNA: TGTGCCAGCAGTCCCCGACTAGCGGGGGGAGATACGCAGTATTTT. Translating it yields CASSPRLAGGDTQYF.

This CDR3 is CASSLSQGYGYTF. In nucleotides, the CDR3 is TGCGCCAGCAGCTTGTCACAGGGCTATGGCTACACCTTC. V is TRBV5-1 and J is TRBJ1-2, with D perhaps TRBD1 (6 bases). CDR1 SGHRS and CDR2 YFSETQ come from the germline V gene. The CDR3 loop spans 13 amino acids. Trimming removed 1 base at V and 4 bases at J, with 8 bases between.